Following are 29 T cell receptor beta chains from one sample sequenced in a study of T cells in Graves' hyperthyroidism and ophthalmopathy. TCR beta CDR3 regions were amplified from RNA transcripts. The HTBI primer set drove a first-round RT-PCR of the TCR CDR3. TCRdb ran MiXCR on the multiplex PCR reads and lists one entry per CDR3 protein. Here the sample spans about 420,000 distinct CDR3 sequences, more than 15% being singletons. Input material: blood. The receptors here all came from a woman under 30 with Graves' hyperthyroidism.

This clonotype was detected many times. Here the CDR3 DNA reads TGTGCCAGCAGTTTGGGGGACATGCGGGAGCAGTACTTC. It yields the protein CASSLGDMREQYF. The chain uses TRBV28 and TRBJ2-7; possible D gene TRBD1, 6 bases. Germline V gene lookup returns CDR1 MDHEN and CDR2 SYDVKM. The CDR3 covers 13 residues. V lost 3 bases, J lost 7 bases, and 13 bases lay in between.

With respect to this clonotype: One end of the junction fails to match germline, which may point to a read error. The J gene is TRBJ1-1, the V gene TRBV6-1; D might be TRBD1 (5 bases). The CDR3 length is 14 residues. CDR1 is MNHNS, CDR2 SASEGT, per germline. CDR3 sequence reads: CASSAQAESTEASF. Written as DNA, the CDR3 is TGTGCCAGCAGTGCACAGGCTGAGAGTACTGAAGCTTCCTTT.

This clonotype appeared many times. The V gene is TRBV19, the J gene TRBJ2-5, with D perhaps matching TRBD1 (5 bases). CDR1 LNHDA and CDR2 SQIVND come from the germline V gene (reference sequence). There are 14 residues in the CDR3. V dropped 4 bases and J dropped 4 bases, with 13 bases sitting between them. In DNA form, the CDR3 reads TGTGCCAGTAGTAAGTCAGTTCAGGGAGAGACCCAGTACTTC. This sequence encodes CASSKSVQGETQYF.

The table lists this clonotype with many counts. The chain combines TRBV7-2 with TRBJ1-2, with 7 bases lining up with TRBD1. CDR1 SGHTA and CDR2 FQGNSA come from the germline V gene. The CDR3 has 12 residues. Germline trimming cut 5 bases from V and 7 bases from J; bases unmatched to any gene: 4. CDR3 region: CASSEQGPGYTF. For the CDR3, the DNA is TGTGCCAGCAGCGAACAGGGGCCTGGCTACACCTTC.

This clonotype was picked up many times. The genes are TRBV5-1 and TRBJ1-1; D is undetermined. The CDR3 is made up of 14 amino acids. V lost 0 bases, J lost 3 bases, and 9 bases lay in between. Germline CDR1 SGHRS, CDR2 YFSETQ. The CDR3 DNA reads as TGCGCCAGCAGCTTGGCGGCGGTGGACACTGAAGCTTTCTTT. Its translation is CASSLAAVDTEAFF.

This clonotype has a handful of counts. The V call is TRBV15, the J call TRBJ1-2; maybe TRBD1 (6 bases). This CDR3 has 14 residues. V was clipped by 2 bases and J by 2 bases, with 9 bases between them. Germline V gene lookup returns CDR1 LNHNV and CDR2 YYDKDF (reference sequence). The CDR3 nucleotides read TGTGCCACCAGCAGACGAAGGGGGAACTATGGCTACACCTTC. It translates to CATSRRRGNYGYTF.

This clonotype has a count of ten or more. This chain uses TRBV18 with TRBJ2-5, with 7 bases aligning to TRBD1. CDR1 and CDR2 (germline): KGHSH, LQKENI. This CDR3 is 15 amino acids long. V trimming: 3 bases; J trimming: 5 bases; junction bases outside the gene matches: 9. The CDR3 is CASSPGTDSRETQYF. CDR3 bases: TGTGCCAGCTCACCCGGGACAGACTCTAGGGAGACCCAGTACTTC.

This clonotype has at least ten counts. This chain's CDR3 is CAWSSVGKLFF. For the CDR3, the DNA is TGTGCCTGGAGCTCAGTAGGAAAACTGTTTTTT. This chain connects TRBV30 to TRBJ1-4, with no clear D. The CDR3 has 11 amino acids. The V end was cut by 3 bases, the J end by 10 bases, with 9 bases between. From germline, CDR1 is GTSNPN and CDR2 SVGIG (reference sequence).

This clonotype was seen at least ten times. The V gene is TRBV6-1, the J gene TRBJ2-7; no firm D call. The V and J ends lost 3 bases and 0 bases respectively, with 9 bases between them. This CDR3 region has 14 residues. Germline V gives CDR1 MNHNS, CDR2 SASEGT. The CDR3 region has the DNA TGTGCCAGCAGTGACAGACCTAGCTCCTACGAGCAGTACTTC. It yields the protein CASSDRPSSYEQYF.

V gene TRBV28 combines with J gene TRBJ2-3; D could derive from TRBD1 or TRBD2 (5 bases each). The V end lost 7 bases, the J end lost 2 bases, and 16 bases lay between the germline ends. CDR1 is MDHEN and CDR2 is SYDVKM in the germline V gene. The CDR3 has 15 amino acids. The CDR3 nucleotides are TGTGCCAGCACGACCTCGGGACGAAACACAGATACGCAGTATTTT. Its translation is CASTTSGRNTDTQYF.

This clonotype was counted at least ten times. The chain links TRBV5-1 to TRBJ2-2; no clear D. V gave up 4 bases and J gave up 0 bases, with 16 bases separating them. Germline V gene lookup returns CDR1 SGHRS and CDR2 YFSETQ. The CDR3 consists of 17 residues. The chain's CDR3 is CASSPPGRPSNTGELFF. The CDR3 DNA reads TGCGCCAGCAGCCCCCCTGGACGGCCATCGAACACCGGGGAGCTGTTTTTT.

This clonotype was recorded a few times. This CDR3 is CASSSPRPNTGELFF. The DNA for the CDR3 is TGTGCCAGCAGTTCCCCACGTCCGAACACCGGGGAGCTGTTTTTT. V is TRBV12-3 or TRBV12-4 and J is TRBJ2-2, with no clear D. The CDR3 extends over 15 amino acids. Trimming left V 4 bases short and J 0 bases short, with 9 bases between.

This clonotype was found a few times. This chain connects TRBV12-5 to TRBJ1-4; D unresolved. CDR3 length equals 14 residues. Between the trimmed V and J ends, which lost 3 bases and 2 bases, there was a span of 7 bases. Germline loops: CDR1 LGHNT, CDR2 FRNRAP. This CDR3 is CASGLYQTNEKLFF. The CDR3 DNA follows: TGTGCTAGTGGTTTATACCAGACTAATGAAAAACTGTTTTTT.

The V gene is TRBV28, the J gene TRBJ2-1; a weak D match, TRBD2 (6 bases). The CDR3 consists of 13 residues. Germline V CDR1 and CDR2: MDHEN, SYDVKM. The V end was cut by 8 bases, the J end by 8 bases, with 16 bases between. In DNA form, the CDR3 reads TGTGCCAGCTGGTCGGCGGGGTTCGATGAGCAGTTCTTC. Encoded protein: CASWSAGFDEQFF.

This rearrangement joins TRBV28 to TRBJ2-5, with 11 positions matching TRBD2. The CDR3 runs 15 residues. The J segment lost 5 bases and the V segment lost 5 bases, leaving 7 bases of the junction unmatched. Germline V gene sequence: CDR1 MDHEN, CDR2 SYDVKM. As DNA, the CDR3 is TGTGCCAGCAGTCCTCGGACTAGCGGGTGGGAGACCCAGTACTTC. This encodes CASSPRTSGWETQYF.

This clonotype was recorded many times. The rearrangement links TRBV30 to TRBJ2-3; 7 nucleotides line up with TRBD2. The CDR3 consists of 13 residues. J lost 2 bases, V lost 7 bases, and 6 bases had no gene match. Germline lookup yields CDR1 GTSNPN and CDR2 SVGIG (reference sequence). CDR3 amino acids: CASGGGVTDTQYF. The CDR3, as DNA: TGTGCCTCTGGGGGGGGTGTCACAGATACGCAGTATTTT.

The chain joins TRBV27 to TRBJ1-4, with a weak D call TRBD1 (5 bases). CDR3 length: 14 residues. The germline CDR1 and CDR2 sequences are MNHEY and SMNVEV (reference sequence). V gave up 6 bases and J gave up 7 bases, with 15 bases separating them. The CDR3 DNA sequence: TGTGCCAGCAGCCCAAGGGGCTGGAGTGAAAAACTGTTTTTT. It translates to CASSPRGWSEKLFF. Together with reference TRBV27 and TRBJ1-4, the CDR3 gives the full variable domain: EAQVTQNPRYLITVTGKKLTVTCSQNMNHEYMSWYRQDPGLGLRQIYYSMNVEVTDKGDVPEGYKVSRKEKRNFPLILESPSPNQTSLYFCASSPRGWSEKLFFGSGTQLSVL.

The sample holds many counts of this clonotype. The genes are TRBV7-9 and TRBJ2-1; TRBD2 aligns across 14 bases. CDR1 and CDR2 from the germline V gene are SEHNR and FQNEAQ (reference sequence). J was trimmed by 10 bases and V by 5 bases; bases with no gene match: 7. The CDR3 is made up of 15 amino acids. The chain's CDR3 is CASSRPGLAGEEQFF. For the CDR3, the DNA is TGTGCCAGCAGCAGGCCGGGACTAGCGGGAGAGGAGCAGTTCTTC.

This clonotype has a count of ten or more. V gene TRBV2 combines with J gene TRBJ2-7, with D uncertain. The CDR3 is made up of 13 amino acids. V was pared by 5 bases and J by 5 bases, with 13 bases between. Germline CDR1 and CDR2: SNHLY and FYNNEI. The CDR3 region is CASSRAHQDEQYF. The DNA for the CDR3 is TGTGCCAGCAGTAGGGCACATCAAGACGAGCAGTACTTC.

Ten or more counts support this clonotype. CDR3 nucleotides: TGTGCCATCAGTGGAATTGGAGACCGAGCCAAAAACATTCAGTACTTC. Its translation: CAISGIGDRAKNIQYF. The V gene is TRBV10-3, the J gene TRBJ2-4; unclear D gene. V lost 4 bases to trimming and J lost 0 bases, with 13 bases between them. The germline V gene has CDR1 ENHRY and CDR2 SYGVKD. The CDR3 runs to 16 residues.

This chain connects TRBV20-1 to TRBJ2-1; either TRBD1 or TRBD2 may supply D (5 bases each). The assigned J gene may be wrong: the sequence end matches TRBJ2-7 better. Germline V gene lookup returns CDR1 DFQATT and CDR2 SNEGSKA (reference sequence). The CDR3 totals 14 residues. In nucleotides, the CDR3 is TGCAGTGCTTTCGGGACGATTTCCTACAATGAGCAGTACTTC. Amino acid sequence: CSAFGTISYNEQYF.

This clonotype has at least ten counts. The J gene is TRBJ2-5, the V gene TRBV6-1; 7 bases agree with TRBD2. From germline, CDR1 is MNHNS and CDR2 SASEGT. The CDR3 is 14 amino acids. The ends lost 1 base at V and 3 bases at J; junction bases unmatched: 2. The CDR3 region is CASSEGGREETQYF. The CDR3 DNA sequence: TGTGCCAGCAGTGAAGGAGGGAGGGAAGAGACCCAGTACTTC.

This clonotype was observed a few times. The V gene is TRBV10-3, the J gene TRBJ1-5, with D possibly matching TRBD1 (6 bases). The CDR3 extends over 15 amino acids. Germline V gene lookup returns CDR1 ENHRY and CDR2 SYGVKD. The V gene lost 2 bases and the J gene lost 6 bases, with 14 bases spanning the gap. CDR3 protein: CAISEAGGWGQPQHF. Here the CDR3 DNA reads TGTGCCATCAGTGAGGCTGGGGGCTGGGGTCAGCCCCAGCATTTT.

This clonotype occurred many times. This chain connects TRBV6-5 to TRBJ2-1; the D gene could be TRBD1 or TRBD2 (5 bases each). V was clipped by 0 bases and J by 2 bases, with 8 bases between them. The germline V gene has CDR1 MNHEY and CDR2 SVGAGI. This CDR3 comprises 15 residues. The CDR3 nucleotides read TGTGCCAGCAGTTACTCTGGGACGGCCTACAATGAGCAGTTCTTC. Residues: CASSYSGTAYNEQFF.

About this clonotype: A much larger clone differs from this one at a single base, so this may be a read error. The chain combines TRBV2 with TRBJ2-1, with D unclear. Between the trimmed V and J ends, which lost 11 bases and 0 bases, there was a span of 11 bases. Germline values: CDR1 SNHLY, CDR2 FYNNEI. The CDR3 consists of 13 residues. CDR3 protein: CAYSKSSYNEQFF. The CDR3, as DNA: TGTGCCTACTCGAAGAGCTCCTACAATGAGCAGTTCTTC.

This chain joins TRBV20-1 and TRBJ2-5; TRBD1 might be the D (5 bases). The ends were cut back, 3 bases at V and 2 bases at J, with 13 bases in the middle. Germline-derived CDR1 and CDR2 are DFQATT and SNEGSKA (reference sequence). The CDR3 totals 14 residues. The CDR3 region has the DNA TGCAGTGCTAGCCAATGGGGCACACAAGAGACCCAGTACTTC. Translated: CSASQWGTQETQYF.

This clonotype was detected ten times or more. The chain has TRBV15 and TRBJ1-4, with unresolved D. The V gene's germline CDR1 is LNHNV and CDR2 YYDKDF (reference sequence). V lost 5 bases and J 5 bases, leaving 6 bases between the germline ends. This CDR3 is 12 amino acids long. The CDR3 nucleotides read TGTGCCACCAGCCGACCGAATGAAAAACTGTTTTTT. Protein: CATSRPNEKLFF. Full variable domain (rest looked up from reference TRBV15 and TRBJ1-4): DAMVIQNPRYQVTQFGKPVTLSCSQTLNHNVMYWYQQKSSQAPKLLFHYYDKDFNNEADTPDNFQSRRPNTSFCFLDIRSPGLGDTAMYLCATSRPNEKLFFGSGTQLSVL.

CDR3 sequence: CASSGPRGTDTQYF. In nucleotides, the CDR3 is TGTGCCAGCAGCGGCCCCAGGGGCACAGATACGCAGTATTTT. J is TRBJ2-3 and V is TRBV9, with D possibly matching TRBD1 (5 bases). Trimming pared 3 bases from V and 1 base from J, leaving 9 bases between. This CDR3 is 14 amino acids long. CDR1 and CDR2 (germline): SGDLS, YYNGEE.

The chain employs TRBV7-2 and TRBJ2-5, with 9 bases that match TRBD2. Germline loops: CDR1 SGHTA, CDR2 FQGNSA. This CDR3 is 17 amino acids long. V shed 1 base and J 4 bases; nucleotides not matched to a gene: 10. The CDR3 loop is CASSLGLAGQLGETQYF. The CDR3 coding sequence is TGTGCCAGCAGCTTAGGGCTAGCGGGACAACTAGGAGAGACCCAGTACTTC.